These 20 T cell receptor beta chains were sequenced from one sample in a study of blood T cell repertoires in COVID-19. The table came from immunoSEQ multiplex PCR; TCRdb's copy has only in-frame clones and leaves some out. Among roughly 150,000 clones listed, about 80% were seen once. The sequenced sample was PBMCs or T cells enriched from blood (not recorded which). These receptor sequences come from a woman aged 60-75 years who had recovered from COVID-19.

In its sample, this clone was seen once. The rearrangement links TRBV30 to TRBJ1-2, with TRBD1 as a possible D gene (6 bases). The germline CDR1 and CDR2 sequences are GTSNPN and SVGIG (reference sequence). The CDR3 has 12 amino acids. Trimming removed 5 bases from V and 6 bases from J, with 13 bases in between. The CDR3 here is CAWAGQFHGYTF. DNA for the CDR3: TGTGCCTGGGCCGGACAGTTCCATGGCTACACCTTC. Filled out from reference TRBV30 and TRBJ1-2, the complete variable domain reads SQTIHQWPATLVQPVGSPLSLECTVEGTSNPNLYWYRQAAGRGLQLLFYSVGIGQISSEVPQNLSASRPQDRQFILSSKKLLLSDSGFYLCAWAGQFHGYTFGSGTRLTVV.

This chain links TRBV3-1 (or the pseudogene TRBV3-2) with TRBJ2-7, with D perhaps matching TRBD2 (7 bases). V was trimmed by 5 bases and J by 1 base, leaving 15 bases between them. Per the germline V gene, CDR1 is LGHDT and CDR2 is YNNKEL (reference sequence). The CDR3 is 15 residues long. CDR3 residues: CASSSRGAGSYEQYF. The CDR3 DNA reads as TGTGCCAGCAGCTCCCGGGGGGCAGGGTCCTACGAGCAGTACTTC.

CDR3 residues: CASSPAGQGAYEQYF. DNA for the CDR3: TGTGCCAGCAGCCCCGCGGGACAGGGGGCTTACGAGCAGTACTTC. The chain combines TRBV3-1 (or the pseudogene TRBV3-2) with TRBJ2-7; the match to TRBD1 covers 12 bases. There are 15 residues in the CDR3. The V gene end was trimmed by 4 bases and the J gene end by 4 bases; junction bases not matched to a gene: 5. Per the germline V gene, CDR1 is LGHDT and CDR2 is YNNKEL (reference sequence).

The count of this clone is one. The rearrangement uses TRBV2 and TRBJ2-3; TRBD2 agrees at 10 bases. The germline V gene encodes CDR1 SNHLY and CDR2 FYNNEI. The J segment lost 1 base and the V segment lost 6 bases, leaving 13 bases of the junction unmatched. This CDR3 contains 18 residues. The CDR3 sequence is CASSPKPSSGGRTDTQYF. For the CDR3, the DNA is TGTGCCAGCAGCCCCAAACCCTCTAGCGGGGGACGCACAGATACGCAGTATTTT.

This chain connects TRBV19 to TRBJ1-2; the match to TRBD1 covers 7 bases. Trimming took 1 base from V and 3 from J; bases not matched to a gene: 5. The length of the CDR3 is 15 residues. The germline V gene has CDR1 LNHDA and CDR2 SQIVND (reference sequence). The CDR3 DNA reads as TGTGCCAGTAGTATAGGAGAGGGGGCTGACTATGGCTACACCTTC. Translating gives CASSIGEGADYGYTF.

V and J are TRBV12-3 or TRBV12-4 and TRBJ2-7, with 7 nucleotides matching TRBD1. With V trimmed by 2 bases and J by 6 bases, 1 base remained unmatched. CDR3 length equals 12 residues. The CDR3 loop reads CASSLRQGEQYF. The CDR3 nucleotides are TGTGCCAGCAGTTTACGACAGGGCGAGCAGTACTTC.

The V gene is TRBV6-5, the J gene TRBJ2-2, with a tentative D call TRBD1 (5 bases). V lost 6 bases and J lost 7, with 12 bases in between. This CDR3 is 13 amino acids long. Germline loops: CDR1 MNHEY, CDR2 SVGAGI. The CDR3 bases are TGTGCCAGCAGCAAAGGACACGGCGGGGAGCTGTTTTTT. It is translated as CASSKGHGGELFF.

The genes are TRBV19 and TRBJ2-2; unclear D gene. This CDR3 is 12 amino acids long. The ends were cut back, 7 bases at V and 3 bases at J, with 6 bases in the middle. Germline CDR1 and CDR2: LNHDA and SQIVND (reference sequence). For the CDR3, the DNA is TGTGCCAGTACCCAGTACACCGGGGAGCTGTTTTTT. It yields the protein CASTQYTGELFF.

The V gene is TRBV30, the J gene TRBJ1-2, with D perhaps TRBD1 (5 bases). The V gene lost 1 base and the J gene lost 2 bases, with 8 bases spanning the gap. The CDR3 sequence is 13 residues long. The germline gives CDR1 GTSNPN, CDR2 SVGIG (reference sequence). The CDR3 spells CAWSGTPNYGYTF. The CDR3 nucleotides are TGTGCCTGGAGTGGGACACCCAACTATGGCTACACCTTC.

The rearrangement joins TRBV3-1 (or the pseudogene TRBV3-2) to TRBJ2-4; D may be TRBD1 (5 bases). The germline gives CDR1 LGHDT, CDR2 YNNKEL (reference sequence). The CDR3 is made up of 16 amino acids. V dropped 1 base and J dropped 0 bases, with 10 bases sitting between them. CDR3 protein: CASSQGAGQAKNIQYF. DNA of the CDR3: TGTGCCAGCAGCCAAGGGGCAGGACAAGCCAAAAACATTCAGTACTTC.

This clone was recorded once. The rearrangement links TRBV5-1 to TRBJ2-7, with TRBD1 matching over 9 bases. The length of the CDR3 is 17 residues. In germline, CDR1 is SGHRS, CDR2 YFSETQ. V shed 1 base, J shed 5 bases, and the junction held 13 bases outside the gene matches. The CDR3 DNA follows: TGCGCCAGCAGCTTGTTAACAGGGGGCCTGGCGGGTGACGAGCAGTACTTC. Protein product: CASSLLTGGLAGDEQYF. Full variable domain (missing parts from reference TRBV5-1 and TRBJ2-7): KAGVTQTPRYLIKTRGQQVTLSCSPISGHRSVSWYQQTPGQGLQFLFEYFSETQRNKGNFPGRFSGRQFSNSRSEMNVSTLELGDSALYLCASSLLTGGLAGDEQYFGPGTRLTVT.

About this clone itself: The sample contains more than one DNA sequence encoding this CDR3. The V gene is TRBV11-2, the J gene TRBJ2-2, with D possibly matching TRBD2 (5 bases). Per germline, CDR1 SGHAT and CDR2 FQNNGV. This CDR3 is built from 13 residues. V was clipped by 5 bases and J by 6 bases, with 10 bases between them. The CDR3 nucleotides are TGTGCCAGCAGCCTCGCCGGGGCCGGGGAGCTGTTTTTT. Amino acid sequence: CASSLAGAGELFF.

J is TRBJ1-2 and V is TRBV15; D is perhaps TRBD1 (6 bases). The CDR3 has 16 residues. The germline V and J ends were trimmed by 10 bases and 5 bases, with 26 bases remaining between them. Germline values: CDR1 LNHNV, CDR2 YYDKDF (reference sequence). CDR3 protein: CASGLGTTIGKYGYTF. Here the CDR3 DNA reads TGTGCCAGCGGGTTGGGGACAACCATCGGGAAGTATGGCTACACCTTC.

This clone was counted once. The chain recombines TRBV5-8 with TRBJ2-3; 10 nucleotides line up with TRBD2. V lost 3 bases to trimming and J lost 4 bases; unmatched junction nucleotides: 8. The CDR3 is 16 amino acids. The germline CDR1 and CDR2 sequences are SGHTS and YDEGEE. The CDR3 sequence: CASSSFASGGADTQYF. The CDR3 nucleotides are TGTGCCAGCAGCTCTTTCGCTAGCGGGGGTGCAGATACGCAGTATTTT.

The rearrangement links TRBV27 to TRBJ2-7; perhaps TRBD1 as D (6 bases). Trimming removed 5 bases from V and 1 base from J, with 15 bases in between. Germline CDR1 MNHEY, CDR2 SMNVEV (reference sequence). The CDR3 extends over 15 amino acids. In nucleotides, the CDR3 is TGTGCCAGCAGTCTTAACAGGGTTAGGTCCTACGAGCAGTACTTC. This sequence encodes CASSLNRVRSYEQYF.

V is TRBV30 and J is TRBJ2-7, with 8 nucleotides matching TRBD2. Per germline, CDR1 GTSNPN and CDR2 SVGIG (reference sequence). J lost 2 bases, V lost 2 bases, and 5 bases had no gene match. The CDR3 contains 14 residues. In DNA form, the CDR3 reads TGTGCCTGGAGTTTTAGCGGGGTGGCCTACGAGCAGTACTTC. Its protein is CAWSFSGVAYEQYF.

V and J are TRBV27 and TRBJ1-1; D is possibly TRBD1 (5 bases). Trimming cost V 4 bases and J 1 base, with 13 bases left between them. Germline CDR1 MNHEY, CDR2 SMNVEV (reference sequence). The CDR3 covers 15 residues. CDR3 sequence: CASSSYMTANTEAFF. Here the CDR3 DNA reads TGTGCCAGCAGTTCCTATATGACAGCGAACACTGAAGCTTTCTTT.

The genes are TRBV30 and TRBJ2-7; D not resolved. Germline V gene data show CDR1 as GTSNPN and CDR2 as SVGIG (reference sequence). The CDR3 is 12 residues long. The ends were cut back, 1 base at V and 4 bases at J, with 8 bases in the middle. The CDR3 loop is CAWSESGYEQYF. The CDR3 nucleotides read TGTGCCTGGAGTGAGTCGGGTTACGAGCAGTACTTC.

This chain joins TRBV9 and TRBJ2-1; D is possibly TRBD2 (6 bases). Deletions cut 4 bases from V and 8 bases from J, with 19 bases between. This CDR3 contains 15 residues. Germline V gene lookup returns CDR1 SGDLS and CDR2 YYNGEE. CDR3 nucleotide sequence: TGTGCCAGCAGCTCAGATAAGGGCGCGGGGCATGAGCAGTTCTTC. This sequence encodes CASSSDKGAGHEQFF.

The J gene is TRBJ2-2, the V gene TRBV24-1, with D perhaps matching TRBD1 (6 bases). V lost 4 bases and J lost 0, with 14 bases in between. Germline V CDR1 and CDR2: KGHDR, SFDVKD. The CDR3 consists of 17 residues. The CDR3 loop is CATSDPNTGSNTGELFF. CDR3 bases: TGTGCCACCAGTGACCCTAATACAGGGTCGAACACCGGGGAGCTGTTTTTT.